This is a list of T cell receptor beta chains from one sample in a study of T cell responses to AZD1222 COVID-19 vaccine. Method: immunoSEQ multiplex PCR; TCRdb's copy keeps in-frame clones and lacks some. The table includes roughly 140,000 clones, 80% to 85% detected once. The sample here was peripheral blood, taken on day 0 of MenACWY control vaccination. These receptors came from an adult in good health. The CDR3 runs from the conserved cysteine through the conserved F or W. Some rows have no size entry. The others give once, few or many, or a class for an expanded clone.

once,TRBV7-9,TRBJ1-3,12,CASSPQGNTIYF
.,TRBV10-3,TRBJ2-2,13,CAISEMAPGELFF
.,TRBV29-1,TRBJ2-1,15,CSVEDLHRANNEQFF
.,TRBV28,TRBJ1-2,16,CASRVWSQGRRGGYTF
.,TRBV27,TRBJ1-1,14,CASSLRQGASEAFF
.,TRBV7-9,TRBJ1-2,15,CASSSLGTTVYGYTF
many,TRBV28,TRBJ2-4,14,CASSHDSVVNIQYF
.,TRBV5-1,TRBJ1-4,16,CASSMSRQDLNEKLFF
once,TRBV2,TRBJ1-4,13,CASRGQGGEKLFF
.,TRBV28,TRBJ1-2,15,CASSPRQIFNYGYTF
.,TRBV10-3,TRBJ2-7,15,CAISGIPGQGNEQYF
.,TRBV14,TRBJ1-2,12,CASSQDNYGYTF
.,TRBV29-1,TRBJ2-5,15,CSVRTGTSGAETQYF
few,TRBV3-1/TRBV3-2,TRBJ2-5,11,CASSLRETQYF
once,TRBV6-5,TRBJ1-3,15,CASSYSQPTRNTIYF
.,TRBV7-9,TRBJ1-2,14,CASSSLAGRNGYTF